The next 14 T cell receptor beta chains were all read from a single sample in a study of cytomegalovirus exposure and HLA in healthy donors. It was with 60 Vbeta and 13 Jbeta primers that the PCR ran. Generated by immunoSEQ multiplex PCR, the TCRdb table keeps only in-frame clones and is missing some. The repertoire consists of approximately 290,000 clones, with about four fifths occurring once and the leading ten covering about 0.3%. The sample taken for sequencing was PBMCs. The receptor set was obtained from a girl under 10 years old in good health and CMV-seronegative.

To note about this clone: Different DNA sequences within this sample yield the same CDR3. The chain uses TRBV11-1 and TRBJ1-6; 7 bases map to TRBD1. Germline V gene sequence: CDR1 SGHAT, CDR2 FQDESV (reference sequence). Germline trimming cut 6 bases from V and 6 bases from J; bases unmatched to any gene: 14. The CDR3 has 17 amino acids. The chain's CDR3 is CASSRLYRQGVNSPLHF. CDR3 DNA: TGTGCCAGCAGTCGCTTATATCGACAGGGCGTTAATTCACCCCTCCACTTT.

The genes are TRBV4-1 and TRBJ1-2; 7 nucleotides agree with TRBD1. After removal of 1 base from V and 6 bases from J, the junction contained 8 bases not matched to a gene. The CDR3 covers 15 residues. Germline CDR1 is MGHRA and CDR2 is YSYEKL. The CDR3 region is CASSQGPGGNNGYTF. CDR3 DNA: TGCGCCAGCAGCCAAGGTCCAGGGGGAAATAATGGCTACACCTTC.

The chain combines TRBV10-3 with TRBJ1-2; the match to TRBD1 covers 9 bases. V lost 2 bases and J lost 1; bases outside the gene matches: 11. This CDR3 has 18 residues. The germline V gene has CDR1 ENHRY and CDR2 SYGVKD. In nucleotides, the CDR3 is TGTGCCATCAGTGAGATGGGGACAGGGCTCCCTAGTAACTATGGCTACACCTTC. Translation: CAISEMGTGLPSNYGYTF.

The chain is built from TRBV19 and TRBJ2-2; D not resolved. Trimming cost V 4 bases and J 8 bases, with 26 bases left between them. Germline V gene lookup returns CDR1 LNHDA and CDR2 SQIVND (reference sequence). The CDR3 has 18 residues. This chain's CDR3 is CASSNYAESPTMAGELFF. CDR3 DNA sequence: TGTGCCAGTAGTAATTATGCGGAGTCCCCGACGATGGCTGGGGAGCTGTTTTTT. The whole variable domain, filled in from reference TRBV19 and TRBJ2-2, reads DGGITQSPKYLFRKEGQNVTLSCEQNLNHDAMYWYRQDPGQGLRLIYYSQIVNDFQKGDIAEGYSVSREKKESFPLTVTSAQKNPTAFYLCASSNYAESPTMAGELFFGEGSRLTVL.

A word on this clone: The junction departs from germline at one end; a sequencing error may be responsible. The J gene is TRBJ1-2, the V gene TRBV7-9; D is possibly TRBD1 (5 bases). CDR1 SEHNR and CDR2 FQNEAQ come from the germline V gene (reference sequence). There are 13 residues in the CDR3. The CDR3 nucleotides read TGTTCCAGCAGTGTGGCAGGGAACTATGGCTACACCTTC. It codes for CSSSVAGNYGYTF.

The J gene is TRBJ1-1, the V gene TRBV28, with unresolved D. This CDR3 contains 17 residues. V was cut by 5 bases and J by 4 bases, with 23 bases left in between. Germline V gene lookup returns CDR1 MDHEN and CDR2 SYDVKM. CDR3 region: CASSGGSGSWTATEAFF. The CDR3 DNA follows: TGTGCCAGCAGTGGAGGATCGGGGAGCTGGACCGCCACTGAAGCTTTCTTT.

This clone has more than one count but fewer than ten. CDR3 in amino acids: CASSEGGGNNQPQHF. CDR3 in DNA: TGTGCCAGCAGTGAAGGTGGAGGAAACAATCAGCCCCAGCATTTT. V usage is TRBV6-1 and J usage is TRBJ1-5; D unclear. There are 15 residues in the CDR3. Germline V gene sequence: CDR1 MNHNS, CDR2 SASEGT. V was trimmed by 1 base and J by 3 bases, leaving 10 bases between them.

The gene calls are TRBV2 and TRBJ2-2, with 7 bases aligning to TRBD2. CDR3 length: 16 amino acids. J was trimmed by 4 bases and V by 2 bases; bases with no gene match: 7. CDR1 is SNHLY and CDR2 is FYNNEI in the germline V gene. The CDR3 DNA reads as TGTGCCAGCAGTGAAAGCAGCGGGAATCCCACCGGGGAGCTGTTTTTT. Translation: CASSESSGNPTGELFF.

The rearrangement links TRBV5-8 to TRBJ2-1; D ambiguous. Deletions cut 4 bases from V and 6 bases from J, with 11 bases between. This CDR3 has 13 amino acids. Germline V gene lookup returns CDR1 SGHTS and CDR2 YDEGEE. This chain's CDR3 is CASSKLAVNEQFF. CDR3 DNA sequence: TGTGCCAGCAGCAAGTTGGCAGTCAATGAGCAGTTCTTC.

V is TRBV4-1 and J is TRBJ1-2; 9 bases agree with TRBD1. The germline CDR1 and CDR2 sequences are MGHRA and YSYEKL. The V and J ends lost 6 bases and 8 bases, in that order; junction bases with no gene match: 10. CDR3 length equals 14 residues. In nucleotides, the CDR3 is TGCGCCAGCAGGTTCCAGGGACAGGGTGACGGCTACACCTTC. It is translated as CASRFQGQGDGYTF.

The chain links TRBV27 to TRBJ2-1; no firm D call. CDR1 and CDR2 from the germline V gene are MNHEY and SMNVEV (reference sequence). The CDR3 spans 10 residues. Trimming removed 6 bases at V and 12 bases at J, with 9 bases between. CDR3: CASRGSRQFF. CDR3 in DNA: TGTGCCAGCAGGGGCAGTAGGCAGTTCTTC.

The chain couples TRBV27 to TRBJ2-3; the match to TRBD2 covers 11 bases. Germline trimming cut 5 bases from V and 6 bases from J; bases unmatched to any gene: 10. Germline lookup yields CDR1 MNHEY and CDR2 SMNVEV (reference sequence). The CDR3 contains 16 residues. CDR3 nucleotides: TGTGCCAGCAGTCACCTCATAGCGGGGGGGCGGGATACGCAGTATTTT. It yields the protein CASSHLIAGGRDTQYF.

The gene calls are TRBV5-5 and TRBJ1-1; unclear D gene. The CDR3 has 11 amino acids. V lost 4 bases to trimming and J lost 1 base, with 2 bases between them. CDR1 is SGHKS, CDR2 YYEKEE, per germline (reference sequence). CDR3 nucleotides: TGTGCCAGCAGCCGGAACACTGAAGCTTTCTTT. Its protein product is CASSRNTEAFF.

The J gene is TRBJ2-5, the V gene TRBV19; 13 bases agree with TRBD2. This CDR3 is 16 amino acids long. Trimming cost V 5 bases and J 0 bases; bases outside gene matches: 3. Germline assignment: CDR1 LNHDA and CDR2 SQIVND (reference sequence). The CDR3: CASSWGLAGNQETQYF. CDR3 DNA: TGTGCCAGTAGTTGGGGACTAGCGGGAAACCAAGAGACCCAGTACTTC.